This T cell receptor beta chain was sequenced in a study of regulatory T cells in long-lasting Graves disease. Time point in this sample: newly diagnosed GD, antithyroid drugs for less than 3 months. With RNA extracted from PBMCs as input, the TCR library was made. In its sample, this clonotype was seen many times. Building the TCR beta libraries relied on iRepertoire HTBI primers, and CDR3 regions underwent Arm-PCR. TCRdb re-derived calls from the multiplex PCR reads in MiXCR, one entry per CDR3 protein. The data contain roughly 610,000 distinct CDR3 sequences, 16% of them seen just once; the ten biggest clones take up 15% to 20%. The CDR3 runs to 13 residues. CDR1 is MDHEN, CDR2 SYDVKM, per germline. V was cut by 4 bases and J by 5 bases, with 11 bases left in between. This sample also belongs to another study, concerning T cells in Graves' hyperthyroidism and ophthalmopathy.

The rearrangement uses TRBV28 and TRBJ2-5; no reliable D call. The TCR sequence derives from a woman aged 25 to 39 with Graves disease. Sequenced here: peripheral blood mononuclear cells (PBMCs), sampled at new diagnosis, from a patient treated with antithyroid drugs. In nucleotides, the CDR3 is TGTGCCAGCAGTTCAACGCCGATCGAGACCCAGTACTTC. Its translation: CASSSTPIETQYF.